This is a list of T cell receptor beta chains from one sample in a study of cytomegalovirus exposure and HLA in healthy donors. This table comes from immunoSEQ multiplex PCR, and its TCRdb copy is limited to in-frame clones, with some not included. In the table there are about 130,000 clones, 72% of which are singletons. The specimen was PBMCs. These receptors all come from a man aged 25 to 45 in good health and CMV-seronegative. Each CDR3 is given with its conserved first and last residue. Each record gives: V gene, CDR3 length, J gene, clone size, D gene, CDR3 DNA, CDR3 protein. D genes are given only for firm matches. The listing skips clone size in some rows; elsewhere it reads once, few, many or a size class.

>TRBV9|15|TRBJ2-1|.|TRBD2
TGTGCCAGCAGCGTCTCAAGCGGGGCCTACAATGAGCAGTTCTTC
CASSVSSGAYNEQFF
>TRBV6-1|12|TRBJ1-2|few|TRBD1
TGTGCCAGCAGCCACAGGGGCTATGGCTACACCTTC
CASSHRGYGYTF
>TRBV13|18|TRBJ2-3|.|TRBD1
TGTGCCAGCAGCGTCAAGGTCAGGGGGCGACTCCACACAGATACGCAGTATTTT
CASSVKVRGRLHTDTQYF
>TRBV6-6|15|TRBJ2-5|.|.
TGTGCCAGCACACAGGCCACACCATTCCAAGAGACCCAGTACTTC
CASTQATPFQETQYF
>TRBV28|14|TRBJ1-2|.|.
TGTGCCAGCAGTGGAGGCGGAACCCTCTATGGCTACACCTTC
CASSGGGTLYGYTF
>TRBV7-8|18|TRBJ2-2|.|TRBD2
TGTGCCAGCAGCTTAGGGGTAGCGGGGGGGCTAAACACCGGGGAGCTGTTTTTT
CASSLGVAGGLNTGELFF
>TRBV2|17|TRBJ1-5|few|TRBD1
TGTGCCAGCAGTGAAGAGAGGCTACAGGGGTTTAATCAGCCCCAGCATTTT
CASSEERLQGFNQPQHF
>TRBV5-1|12|TRBJ2-7|few|.
TGCGCCAGCAGACTCCACCCCTACGAGCAGTACTTC
CASRLHPYEQYF
>TRBV4-2|14|TRBJ1-6|.|.
TGTGCCAGCAGCCAAGGGGCTTTACGTTCACCCCTCCACTTT
CASSQGALRSPLHF
>TRBV5-6|14|TRBJ2-5|.|.
TGTGCCAGCAGCTTGCTCTTGGGGCGGGAGACCCAGTACTTC
CASSLLLGRETQYF
>TRBV4-1|13|TRBJ2-7|few|TRBD2
TGCGCCAGCAGCCAAGGGACTAGTTACGAGCAGTACTTC
CASSQGTSYEQYF
>TRBV15|16|TRBJ2-6|.|.
TGTGCCACCAGCAGTTTTACAGGGTCTGGGGCCAACGTCCTGACTTTC
CATSSFTGSGANVLTF
>TRBV6-1|16|TRBJ2-1|.|.
TGTGCCAGCAGTGACTTTAGAGGTCAGGGCTACAATGAGCAGTTCTTC
CASSDFRGQGYNEQFF
>TRBV4-1|16|TRBJ2-1|few|TRBD1
TGCGCCAGCAGCCAAGAGACAGGGAACTCCTACAATGAGCAGTTCTTC
CASSQETGNSYNEQFF
>TRBV7-2|17|TRBJ2-7|.|TRBD2
TGTGCCAGCAGCTTAGCAGCGGGGCGGGGGGAATCCTACGAGCAGTACTTC
CASSLAAGRGESYEQYF
>TRBV5-1|13|TRBJ1-5|.|.
TGCGCCAGCAGCTTGGAAACAAATCAGCCCCAGCATTTT
CASSLETNQPQHF
>TRBV2|13|TRBJ2-7|.|.
TGTGCCAGCAGGGACAGAACCACCTACGAGCAGTACTTC
CASRDRTTYEQYF
>TRBV5-1|16|TRBJ1-1|.|TRBD1
TGCGCCAGCAGCTTGAGGATCACAGGGGGCCACACTGAAGCTTTCTTT
CASSLRITGGHTEAFF
>TRBV9|13|TRBJ1-1|.|.
TGTGCCAGCAGCGTAGGGGAGGGGCTCGAAGCTTTCTTT
CASSVGEGLEAFF
>TRBV30|18|TRBJ2-3|.|TRBD1
TGTGCCTGGAGATACGGGACAGGGGCCCGCGGAAGCACAGATACGCAGTATTTT
CAWRYGTGARGSTDTQYF
>TRBV9|15|TRBJ2-1|few|.
TGTGCCAGCAGCGTAGACGAGGGGAGGATAAATGAGCAGTTCTTC
CASSVDEGRINEQFF
>TRBV6-6|15|TRBJ1-2|.|.
TGTGCCAGCAGTTACCGTAGGTCGGGTAACTATGGCTACACCTTC
CASSYRRSGNYGYTF
>TRBV19|13|TRBJ2-7|.|.
TGTGCCAGTAGCCCCGGACAGTACTACGAGCAGTACTTC
CASSPGQYYEQYF
>TRBV4-3|13|TRBJ2-5|.|.
TGCGCCAGCAGCCAAGATGTCGGAGAGACCCAGTACTTC
CASSQDVGETQYF
>TRBV7-9|14|TRBJ1-1|.|.
TGTGCCAGCGTCCTGGAACAGCCGAACACTGAAGCTTTCTTT
CASVLEQPNTEAFF
>TRBV28|14|TRBJ1-2|.|.
TGTGCCAGCACCTCTACGGGGGGGGCCGGGGGCTACACCTTC
CASTSTGGAGGYTF
>TRBV6-6|16|TRBJ1-1|.|.
TGTGCCAGCAGTCACTACAGGACCGGGTTGAACACTGAAGCTTTCTTT
CASSHYRTGLNTEAFF